The entry below describes one TCR beta chain. As yet, its antigen is unknown. This specimen comes from a study of OX40 agonist ivuxolimab in advanced cancers. Study-wide points: CD4+ and CD8+ T cells in blood underwent clonal expansion by week 6 at 0.1 to 3.0 mg/kg.

The table came from immunoSEQ multiplex PCR; TCRdb's copy has only in-frame clones and leaves some out. The sample records about 53,000 clones, roughly 84% being singletons. The receptor comes from an adult with an advanced solid tumor such as melanoma, head and neck, liver or kidney cancer. Specimen: CD4+ or CD8+ T cells sorted from blood, collected in a trial of the OX40 agonist ivuxolimab.

The CDR3, as DNA: TGTGCCTGGAGCCTCTTACAGGGTACTAATGAAAAACTGTTTTTT. Amino acid sequence: CAWSLLQGTNEKLFF. V is TRBV30 and J is TRBJ1-4, with TRBD1 as a possible D gene (6 bases). This CDR3 is built from 15 residues. V was clipped by 3 bases and J by 2 bases, with 13 bases between them. Germline-derived CDR1 and CDR2 are GTSNPN and SVGIG (reference sequence). The full variable domain, its missing parts supplied by reference TRBV30 and TRBJ1-4, is SQTIHQWPATLVQPVGSPLSLECTVEGTSNPNLYWYRQAAGRGLQLLFYSVGIGQISSEVPQNLSASRPQDRQFILSSKKLLLSDSGFYLCAWSLLQGTNEKLFFGSGTQLSVL.